Shown below are 32 T cell receptor beta chains from a single sample sequenced in a study of OX40 agonist ivuxolimab in advanced cancers. Profiled with immunoSEQ multiplex PCR; TCRdb holds only in-frame clones, not every one. This sample has some 30,000 clones, with around 81% found just once. The starting material was CD4+ or CD8+ T cells sorted from blood, obtained in a trial of the OX40 agonist ivuxolimab. The receptors come from an adult with an advanced solid tumor such as melanoma, head and neck, liver or kidney cancer.

This clone qualifies as medium-sized. The V and J genes are TRBV7-9 and TRBJ2-7, with D perhaps TRBD2 (6 bases). The germline V gene encodes CDR1 SEHNR and CDR2 FQNEAQ (reference sequence). Trimming stripped 2 bases from V and 5 bases from J, with 7 bases between. This CDR3 has 12 residues. CDR3 amino acids: CASSLTGDEQYF. CDR3 bases: TGTGCCAGCAGCTTAACGGGGGACGAGCAGTACTTC.

The chain joins TRBV25-1 to TRBJ2-7; 7 bases map to TRBD1. This CDR3 has 15 residues. Germline V CDR1 and CDR2: MGHDK, SYGVNS. The V and J ends lost 1 base and 9 bases, in that order; junction bases with no gene match: 12. The CDR3 nucleotides are TGTGCCAGCAGTGAATGGGGAGACAGGGCGATAGGGCAGTACTTC. Translation: CASSEWGDRAIGQYF.

The chain links TRBV9 to TRBJ1-4, with TRBD1 matching over 9 bases. The V gene end was trimmed by 3 bases and the J gene end by 5 bases; junction bases not matched to a gene: 5. The CDR3 spans 15 residues. The germline CDR1 and CDR2 sequences are SGDLS and YYNGEE. This chain's CDR3 is CASSATGGSNEKLFF. The CDR3 nucleotides read TGTGCCAGCAGCGCAACAGGGGGCTCGAATGAAAAACTGTTTTTT.

The V and J genes are TRBV14 and TRBJ2-3, with D perhaps matching TRBD1 or TRBD2 (5 bases each). This CDR3 is built from 14 residues. Trimming removed 1 base from V and 4 bases from J, with 9 bases in between. Germline loops: CDR1 SGHDN, CDR2 FVKESK. CDR3 nucleotide sequence: TGTGCCAGCAGCCAAGTCCGGGGCCCAGATACGCAGTATTTT. The encoded protein is CASSQVRGPDTQYF.

The chain joins TRBV2 to TRBJ2-3, with 7 nucleotides matching TRBD1. The V gene end was trimmed by 6 bases and the J gene end by 2 bases; junction bases not matched to a gene: 8. The germline V gene has CDR1 SNHLY and CDR2 FYNNEI. The CDR3 extends over 15 amino acids. CDR3 protein: CASRAGTEYTDTQYF. CDR3 nucleotide sequence: TGTGCCAGCAGAGCCGGGACAGAGTACACAGATACGCAGTATTTT.

This chain links TRBV28 with TRBJ1-5; 7 nucleotides align to TRBD1. With 5 bases clipped from V and 0 bases from J, the junction kept 16 bases outside the gene matches. CDR3 size: 19 residues. Germline V gene sequence: CDR1 MDHEN, CDR2 SYDVKM. CDR3 DNA sequence: TGTGCCAGCAGTGACATAACGGGACAGAAAACCTATAGCAATCAGCCCCAGCATTTT. Amino acids: CASSDITGQKTYSNQPQHF.

The V gene is TRBV30, the J gene TRBJ2-7; unclear D gene. Germline V lookup: CDR1 GTSNPN, CDR2 SVGIG (reference sequence). Trimming removed 2 bases from V and 4 bases from J, with 6 bases in between. This CDR3 has 11 amino acids. The CDR3: CAWSRSYEQYF. In nucleotides, the CDR3 is TGTGCCTGGAGTCGGTCGTACGAGCAGTACTTC.

This clone came up once. This sequence joins TRBV5-1 and TRBJ1-5; D may be TRBD1 (5 bases). Germline values: CDR1 SGHRS, CDR2 YFSETQ. This CDR3 is 16 amino acids long. V was trimmed by 0 bases and J by 7 bases, leaving 17 bases between them. The CDR3 coding sequence is TGCGCCAGCAGCTTGGACGGGACGGCGCAATCCCAGCCCCAGCATTTT. This encodes CASSLDGTAQSQPQHF.

This clone was counted a single time. The chain carries TRBV4-3 and TRBJ2-1; D not certain. This CDR3 is built from 15 residues. V shed 0 bases and J shed 10 bases, with 16 bases lying between them. Germline V gene data show CDR1 as LGHNA and CDR2 as YSLEER. CDR3 sequence (DNA): TGCGCCAGCAGCCAAGATTTGTTAGGGATCGGGGAGCAGTTCTTC. Translating gives CASSQDLLGIGEQFF.

This clone was seen only once. The V gene is TRBV29-1, the J gene TRBJ2-1; 7 nucleotides agree with TRBD1. After removal of 3 bases from V and 5 bases from J, the junction contained 7 bases not matched to a gene. The germline V gene has CDR1 SQVTM and CDR2 ANQGSEA. The CDR3 is 14 residues long. Written as DNA, the CDR3 is TGCAGCGTTGATCACAGGGGTTGGGACAATGAGCAGTTCTTC. Translated: CSVDHRGWDNEQFF.

CDR3 sequence reads: CASSLQGGSTDTQYF. DNA of the CDR3: TGTGCCAGCTCCCTACAGGGAGGGAGCACAGATACGCAGTATTTT. The chain links TRBV18 to TRBJ2-3; possibly TRBD2 for D (7 bases). Germline lookup yields CDR1 KGHSH and CDR2 LQKENI. The CDR3 runs 15 residues. The V and J ends lost 6 bases and 0 bases respectively, with 13 bases between them.

This clone was picked up one time. V usage is TRBV5-1 and J usage is TRBJ2-2; 12 nucleotides align to TRBD2. This CDR3 region has 19 residues. Unmatched junction bases numbered 9, after V lost 0 bases and J lost 3 bases. Per the germline V gene, CDR1 is SGHRS and CDR2 is YFSETQ. CDR3 residues: CASSLGLAGAPSYTGELFF. The CDR3 nucleotides are TGCGCCAGCAGCTTGGGACTAGCGGGGGCCCCGTCCTACACCGGGGAGCTGTTTTTT.

V and J are TRBV10-2 and TRBJ1-1; D remains ambiguous. Per the germline V gene, CDR1 is WSHSY and CDR2 is SAAADI. The CDR3 totals 13 residues. V was clipped by 7 bases and J by 2 bases, with 11 bases between them. This chain's CDR3 is CASKGSPNTEAFF. The CDR3 DNA reads as TGCGCCAGCAAGGGCAGTCCCAACACTGAAGCTTTCTTT.

The chain employs TRBV5-1 and TRBJ2-5, with 8 bases aligning to TRBD1. The CDR3 sequence is 14 residues long. The germline V gene has CDR1 SGHRS and CDR2 YFSETQ. V dropped 4 bases and J dropped 1; count of bases not matched to a gene: 3. The CDR3 DNA reads TGCGCCAGCAGCCACGGACAGGGCCAAGAGACCCAGTACTTC. Protein: CASSHGQGQETQYF.

CDR3 DNA: TGTGCCAGCAGCTCCGGGACAGGTCGGAGGGAGGAGCTGTTTTTT. Amino acids: CASSSGTGRREELFF. The V gene is TRBV7-3, the J gene TRBJ2-2; 8 nucleotides agree with TRBD1. Germline-derived CDR1 and CDR2 are SGHTA and FQGTGA. The J segment lost 10 bases and the V segment lost 4 bases, leaving 11 bases of the junction unmatched. This CDR3 region has 15 residues.

V is TRBV9 and J is TRBJ2-2; 7 bases map to TRBD1. CDR3 length: 15 amino acids. CDR1 and CDR2 (germline): SGDLS, YYNGEE. The V segment lost 4 bases and the J segment 0 bases; nucleotides outside the gene matches: 3. The CDR3 DNA follows: TGTGCCAGCAGCCCGACAGGGCCGAACACCGGGGAGCTGTTTTTT. It encodes CASSPTGPNTGELFF. Together with reference TRBV9 and TRBJ2-2, the CDR3 gives the full variable domain: DSGVTQTPKHLITATGQRVTLRCSPRSGDLSVYWYQQSLDQGLQFLIQYYNGEERAKGNILERFSAQQFPDLHSELNLSSLELGDSALYFCASSPTGPNTGELFFGEGSRLTVL.

This chain connects TRBV7-2 to TRBJ2-1; D may be TRBD1 (6 bases). The V gene's germline CDR1 is SGHTA and CDR2 FQGNSA. The CDR3 spans 16 residues. V was shortened by 6 bases and J by 2 bases, with 17 bases between the two germline ends. CDR3 sequence: CASSSGTTGPYNEQFF. CDR3 bases: TGTGCCAGCAGTTCAGGAACGACAGGACCCTACAATGAGCAGTTCTTC.

This chain uses TRBV23-1 with TRBJ1-2, with TRBD1 matching 8 bases. TRBV23-1 is treated as an ORF (open reading frame) with a function not yet certain. The CDR3 runs to 18 residues. With 2 bases clipped from V and 2 bases from J, the junction kept 13 bases outside the gene matches. CDR3 coding DNA: TGCGCCAGCAGTCAAGGGGCAGGGGGCATTATTAGGAACTATGGCTACACCTTC. This translates into CASSQGAGGIIRNYGYTF.

The chain combines TRBV19 with TRBJ2-7, with 8 positions matching TRBD2. Trimming at V came to 5 bases and at J to 4 bases, leaving 7 bases not matched to a gene. The CDR3 totals 14 residues. CDR1 and CDR2 (germline): LNHDA, SQIVND (reference sequence). CDR3 sequence (DNA): TGTGCCAGTAGTCAACTAGCGGAGCCATACGAGCAGTACTTC. It codes for CASSQLAEPYEQYF.

This clone was counted between two and nine times. The chain uses TRBV10-3 and TRBJ2-2, with TRBD1 matching over 7 bases. Trimming took 10 bases from V and 4 from J; bases not matched to a gene: 6. The CDR3 loop spans 13 amino acids. Germline values: CDR1 ENHRY, CDR2 SYGVKD. CDR3 region: CATGTEVTGELFF. The CDR3 bases are TGTGCCACCGGGACAGAGGTCACCGGGGAGCTGTTTTTT.

This chain joins TRBV19 and TRBJ1-2; tentative D call: TRBD1 (5 bases). The germline V and J ends were trimmed by 3 bases and 7 bases, with 18 bases remaining between them. Germline CDR1 reads LNHDA; CDR2 reads SQIVND (reference sequence). CDR3 size: 15 residues. CDR3 in amino acids: CASSIPREDIIGYTF. The DNA for the CDR3 is TGTGCCAGTAGTATCCCCAGGGAGGATATTATTGGCTACACCTTC.

The chain uses TRBV13 and TRBJ2-7, with a weak D call TRBD1 (5 bases). Germline values: CDR1 PRHDT, CDR2 FYEKMQ (reference sequence). The CDR3 length is 15 residues. Deletions cut 2 bases from V and 3 bases from J, with 14 bases between. The CDR3 DNA sequence: TGTGCCAGCAGCTTATGGGGCCTGGGGTACTACGAGCAGTACTTC. Residues: CASSLWGLGYYEQYF. Full variable domain (outside the CDR3, taken from reference TRBV13 and TRBJ2-7): AAGVIQSPRHLIKEKRETATLKCYPIPRHDTVYWYQQGPGQDPQFLISFYEKMQSDKGSIPDRFSAQQFSDYHSELNMSSLELGDSALYFCASSLWGLGYYEQYFGPGTRLTVT.

This clone occurred once. This chain uses TRBV11-3 with TRBJ2-2; 10 bases line up with TRBD1. With V trimmed by 5 bases and J by 2 bases, 5 bases remained unmatched. The length of the CDR3 is 16 residues. The germline CDR1 and CDR2 sequences are SGHNT and YENEEA. CDR3 in amino acids: CASSRDRGINTGELFF. In DNA, the CDR3 is TGTGCCAGCAGCCGGGACAGGGGAATTAACACCGGGGAGCTGTTTTTT.

This chain joins TRBV19 and TRBJ1-3; possibly TRBD1 for D (5 bases). The V end lost 3 bases, the J end lost 2 bases, and 11 bases lay between the germline ends. The CDR3 is made up of 15 amino acids. Germline lookup yields CDR1 LNHDA and CDR2 SQIVND (reference sequence). CDR3: CASSILPTAGNTIYF. CDR3 nucleotides: TGTGCCAGTAGTATCCTACCGACAGCTGGAAACACCATATATTTT.

This chain uses TRBV5-5 with TRBJ1-4, with 7 bases identical to TRBD1. After removal of 4 bases from V and 5 bases from J, the junction contained 8 bases not matched to a gene. The CDR3 has 15 amino acids. Germline CDR1 is SGHKS and CDR2 is YYEKEE (reference sequence). The CDR3 nucleotides read TGTGCCAGCAGCACCCGACAGGGACGGAATGAAAAACTGTTTTTT. Translated, it gives CASSTRQGRNEKLFF.

This clone was seen a single time. CDR3 residues: CASSIESYNEQFF. The CDR3, as DNA: TGTGCCAGTAGTATCGAAAGCTACAATGAGCAGTTCTTC. The chain has TRBV19 and TRBJ2-1; the D is unclear. V shed 3 bases and J shed 3 bases, with 6 bases lying between them. The germline CDR1 and CDR2 sequences are LNHDA and SQIVND (reference sequence). This CDR3 has 13 amino acids.

This chain links TRBV4-1 with TRBJ1-3; TRBD1 matches 9 bases. Germline V gene lookup returns CDR1 MGHRA and CDR2 YSYEKL. The CDR3 is 15 residues long. The trim removed 1 base at V and 4 bases at J, leaving 2 bases unmatched. The CDR3 sequence is CASSQGTGAGNTIYF. The CDR3 nucleotides read TGCGCCAGCAGCCAAGGGACAGGGGCCGGAAACACCATATATTTT.

This clone was seen a handful of times. The V call is TRBV4-2, the J call TRBJ1-5; D uncertain. CDR3 length: 15 amino acids. CDR1 and CDR2 from the germline V gene are LGHNA and YNFKEQ. V lost 0 bases and J lost 8, with 14 bases in between. CDR3 loop: CASSQDLVSLEPQHF. CDR3 DNA sequence: TGTGCCAGCAGCCAAGATCTTGTCAGTCTAGAGCCCCAGCATTTT.

The chain has TRBV6-6 and TRBJ2-7, with TRBD1 identical over 8 bases. CDR3 size: 14 residues. Per germline, CDR1 MNHNY and CDR2 SVGAGI (reference sequence). V lost 6 bases to trimming and J lost 4 bases; unmatched junction nucleotides: 8. In DNA form, the CDR3 reads TGTGCCAGCAGACCGGGACAGGCTTCGTACGAGCAGTACTTC. Residues: CASRPGQASYEQYF.

The J gene is TRBJ2-5, the V gene TRBV11-2, with D perhaps matching TRBD1 (5 bases). This CDR3 contains 14 residues. Per germline, CDR1 SGHAT and CDR2 FQNNGV. The V end lost 6 bases, the J end lost 2 bases, and 13 bases lay between the germline ends. This CDR3 reads CASRPDRIQETQYF. Here the CDR3 DNA reads TGTGCCAGCAGACCCGACAGAATACAAGAGACCCAGTACTTC. The variable domain in full, with the rest retrieved from reference TRBV11-2 and TRBJ2-5, is EAGVAQSPRYKIIEKRQSVAFWCNPISGHATLYWYQQILGQGPKLLIQFQNNGVVDDSQLPKDRFSAERLKGVDSTLKIQPAKLEDSAVYLCASRPDRIQETQYFGPGTRLLVL.

V and J are TRBV5-1 and TRBJ1-1, with D uncertain. There are 15 residues in the CDR3. Germline values: CDR1 SGHRS, CDR2 YFSETQ. V gave up 7 bases and J gave up 2 bases, with 18 bases separating them. The CDR3 DNA sequence: TGCGCCAGCCGCGAAAGCACCACACTAAACACTGAAGCTTTCTTT. This encodes CASRESTTLNTEAFF. Full variable domain (rest looked up from reference TRBV5-1 and TRBJ1-1): KAGVTQTPRYLIKTRGQQVTLSCSPISGHRSVSWYQQTPGQGLQFLFEYFSETQRNKGNFPGRFSGRQFSNSRSEMNVSTLELGDSALYLCASRESTTLNTEAFFGQGTRLTVV.

The genes are TRBV18 and TRBJ2-3, with D unresolved. V was trimmed by 0 bases and J by 4 bases, leaving 5 bases between them. This CDR3 comprises 13 residues. The germline V gene has CDR1 KGHSH and CDR2 LQKENI. The CDR3 sequence is CASSPPGADTQYF. The CDR3 DNA is TGTGCCAGCTCACCACCAGGAGCAGATACGCAGTATTTT.